Presented here are 26 T cell receptor beta chains from one specimen sequenced in a study of T-cell memory formation after mild COVID-19. TCRdb used MiXCR to reprocess the 5' RACE reads, holding one entry per CDR3 protein. The sample lists some 320,000 distinct CDR3 sequences, about a sixth seen once, with about 22% in the top ten. Sequencing used PBMCs or a T cell subset sorted from them (not recorded which). The receptors here all came from a man between 18 and 29 years old who had mild COVID-19 (a few samples of this study predate the infection). Cell type and time point are not known.

The rearrangement joins TRBV11-1 to TRBJ2-1; D is possibly TRBD1 or TRBD2 (6 bases each). The CDR3 sequence is 16 residues long. The V gene lost 1 base and the J gene lost 2 bases, with 12 bases spanning the gap. Per germline, CDR1 SGHAT and CDR2 FQDESV (reference sequence). CDR3: CASSLEFGGPYNEQFF. Written as DNA, the CDR3 is TGTGCCAGCAGCTTAGAGTTCGGGGGCCCCTACAATGAGCAGTTCTTC.

The CDR3 region has the DNA TGTGCCAGCAGCGTCAGTCGGGGGGCCTACAATGAGCAGTTCTTC. Its protein is CASSVSRGAYNEQFF. This rearrangement joins TRBV7-7 to TRBJ2-1; TRBD2 aligns across 7 bases. V was pared by 5 bases and J by 2 bases, with 6 bases of the junction left unmatched. The CDR3 covers 15 residues. The V gene's germline CDR1 is SSHAT and CDR2 FNYEAQ (reference sequence). Full variable domain (missing parts from reference TRBV7-7 and TRBJ2-1): GAGVSQSPRYKVTKRGQDVTLRCDPISSHATLYWYQQALGQGPEFLTYFNYEAQPDKSGLPSDRFSAERPEGSISTLTIQRTEQRDSAMYRCASSVSRGAYNEQFFGPGTRLTVL.

The chain links TRBV7-9 to TRBJ2-2, with a weak D call TRBD2 (6 bases). The CDR3 is made up of 14 amino acids. Germline V CDR1 and CDR2: SEHNR, FQNEAQ (reference sequence). V gave up 4 bases and J gave up 5 bases, with 11 bases separating them. CDR3 nucleotide sequence: TGTGCCAGCAGCTGGACTACGATAACCGGGGAGCTGTTTTTT. Translating gives CASSWTTITGELFF.

This clonotype was recorded a few times. The chain carries TRBV6-8 and TRBJ2-4; possibly TRBD1 for D (5 bases). Germline V gene data show CDR1 as MNHGY and CDR2 as SAAAGT. V was pared by 0 bases and J by 6 bases, with 9 bases between. The CDR3 contains 14 residues. The chain's CDR3 is CASSYSIGVNIQYF. Here the CDR3 DNA reads TGTGCCAGCAGTTACTCGATAGGGGTAAACATTCAGTACTTC.

This clonotype occurred a few times. The chain uses TRBV10-3 and TRBJ1-5, with D maybe TRBD1 (6 bases). Germline assignment: CDR1 ENHRY and CDR2 SYGVKD. The CDR3 has 12 amino acids. Trimming pared 11 bases from V and 0 bases from J, leaving 8 bases between. The CDR3 DNA sequence: TGTGCCGCCAGGGGTAGCAATCAGCCCCAGCATTTT. Translating gives CAARGSNQPQHF.

This chain joins TRBV7-6 and TRBJ2-3; either TRBD1 or TRBD2 may supply D (5 bases each). CDR1 and CDR2 (germline): SGHVS, FNYEAQ. Between the trimmed V and J ends, which lost 5 bases and 4 bases, there was a span of 13 bases. This CDR3 spans 14 amino acids. Written as DNA, the CDR3 is TGTGCCAGCAGCCCCCTGGGGGAAGCAGATACGCAGTATTTT. Encoded protein: CASSPLGEADTQYF.

This rearrangement joins TRBV12-3 or TRBV12-4 to TRBJ1-1; TRBD1 might be the D (5 bases). The V end was cut by 7 bases, the J end by 6 bases, with 15 bases between. The CDR3 extends over 13 amino acids. Written as DNA, the CDR3 is TGTGCCAGCATGTCCACAGGACACGCTGAAGCTTTCTTT. It specifies CASMSTGHAEAFF.

This clonotype was seen a few times. The chain recombines TRBV10-3 with TRBJ1-6, with D perhaps matching TRBD1 (6 bases). The CDR3 contains 14 residues. Germline CDR1 is ENHRY and CDR2 is SYGVKD. V lost 10 bases and J lost 10, with 20 bases in between. CDR3 sequence reads: CATTNRDFGSPLHF. CDR3 DNA: TGTGCCACCACCAACAGGGACTTCGGGTCACCCCTCCACTTT.

The V gene is TRBV4-3, the J gene TRBJ1-1; tentative D call: TRBD1 (6 bases). This CDR3 is built from 14 residues. Germline values: CDR1 LGHNA, CDR2 YSLEER. Deletions cut 1 base from V and 1 base from J, with 7 bases between. The CDR3 sequence is CASSQVGGNTEAFF. Written as DNA, the CDR3 is TGCGCCAGCAGCCAAGTAGGGGGGAACACTGAAGCTTTCTTT.

This clonotype was seen ten or more times. The chain links TRBV12-3 or TRBV12-4 to TRBJ2-1; no clear D gene. The CDR3 covers 14 residues. Trimming pared 3 bases from V and 0 bases from J, leaving 6 bases between. The CDR3: CASSFGSSYNEQFF. For the CDR3, the DNA is TGTGCCAGCAGTTTCGGTAGCTCCTACAATGAGCAGTTCTTC.

This clonotype was recorded a few times. This sequence joins TRBV7-8 and TRBJ1-5; 8 bases map to TRBD1. The CDR3 length is 15 residues. CDR1 is SGHVS, CDR2 FQNEAQ, per germline. With V trimmed by 2 bases and J by 1 base, 1 base remained unmatched. CDR3 protein: CASSLQGASNQPQHF. CDR3 bases: TGTGCCAGCAGCTTACAGGGGGCGAGCAATCAGCCCCAGCATTTT.

This clonotype was counted at least ten times. V and J are TRBV7-2 and TRBJ2-1, with 14 bases fitting TRBD2. The CDR3 extends over 15 amino acids. Per germline, CDR1 SGHTA and CDR2 FQGNSA. Trimming at V came to 1 base and at J to 10 bases, leaving 3 bases not matched to a gene. The CDR3: CASSLGLAGGHEQFF. The CDR3 coding sequence is TGTGCCAGCAGCTTAGGACTAGCGGGGGGGCACGAGCAGTTCTTC.

This clonotype was seen ten or more times. The J gene is TRBJ2-5, the V gene TRBV10-3; D is uncertain. V was cut by 10 bases and J by 5 bases, with 17 bases left in between. CDR1 is ENHRY and CDR2 is SYGVKD in the germline V gene. The CDR3 covers 13 residues. The CDR3 spells CATPPTEAETQYF. CDR3 nucleotides: TGTGCCACCCCTCCGACCGAGGCTGAGACCCAGTACTTC.

This rearrangement joins TRBV30 to TRBJ1-5, with TRBD1 as a possible D gene (5 bases). V was trimmed by 0 bases and J by 0 bases, leaving 6 bases between them. The CDR3 totals 14 residues. CDR1 is GTSNPN and CDR2 is SVGIG in the germline V gene (reference sequence). Here the CDR3 DNA reads TGTGCCTGGAGTGTAGGGGTTAGCAATCAGCCCCAGCATTTT. The encoded protein is CAWSVGVSNQPQHF.

This clonotype turned up a few times. The J gene is TRBJ1-5, the V gene TRBV10-3, with TRBD1 identical over 10 bases. This CDR3 contains 15 residues. V shed 3 bases, J shed 6 bases, and the junction held 5 bases outside the gene matches. Germline V gene data show CDR1 as ENHRY and CDR2 as SYGVKD. The CDR3 spells CAISEATGGGQPQHF. DNA for the CDR3: TGTGCCATCAGTGAAGCGACAGGGGGCGGTCAGCCCCAGCATTTT.

V and J are TRBV4-1 and TRBJ1-5; D call uncertain. This CDR3 is built from 14 residues. V was shortened by 0 bases and J by 7 bases, with 10 bases between the two germline ends. Germline V gene lookup returns CDR1 MGHRA and CDR2 YSYEKL. Here the CDR3 reads CASSQDRFAQPQHF. For the CDR3, the DNA is TGCGCCAGCAGCCAAGATCGTTTCGCCCAGCCCCAGCATTTT.

The rearrangement uses TRBV4-3 and TRBJ1-2; D gene ambiguous. The germline CDR1 and CDR2 sequences are LGHNA and YSLEER. The CDR3 totals 15 residues. The V and J ends lost 0 bases and 4 bases respectively, with 12 bases between them. CDR3 nucleotide sequence: TGCGCCAGCAGCCAAGATCTCTCAGCTCCCTATGGCTACACCTTC. Encoded protein: CASSQDLSAPYGYTF.

This clonotype has just a few counts. The chain joins TRBV6-2 or TRBV6-3 to TRBJ2-7; D unresolved. Germline assignment: CDR1 MNHEY and CDR2 SVGEGT. V was cut by 0 bases and J by 5 bases, with 11 bases left in between. This CDR3 has 14 residues. CDR3 region: CASSYSGPRDEQYF. The CDR3 nucleotides are TGTGCCAGCAGTTACTCTGGACCTCGCGACGAGCAGTACTTC.

The chain carries TRBV7-7 and TRBJ2-3; TRBD2 matches 8 bases. V was clipped by 1 base and J by 3 bases; unmatched bases: 3. The germline V gene encodes CDR1 SSHAT and CDR2 FNYEAQ (reference sequence). The CDR3 spans 15 residues. The CDR3 bases are TGTGCCAGCAGCTTAGGAGCGGGGGAAACAGATACGCAGTATTTT. Encoded protein: CASSLGAGETDTQYF. Full variable domain (missing parts from reference TRBV7-7 and TRBJ2-3): GAGVSQSPRYKVTKRGQDVTLRCDPISSHATLYWYQQALGQGPEFLTYFNYEAQPDKSGLPSDRFSAERPEGSISTLTIQRTEQRDSAMYRCASSLGAGETDTQYFGPGTRLTVL.

The chain combines TRBV5-1 with TRBJ2-1; D gene uncertain. This CDR3 is 12 amino acids long. The germline CDR1 and CDR2 sequences are SGHRS and YFSETQ. V shed 2 bases and J shed 6 bases, with 6 bases lying between them. The DNA of the CDR3 is TGCGCCAGCAGCTTCGGCACCAATGAGCAGTTCTTC. This codes for CASSFGTNEQFF.

The chain uses TRBV11-2 and TRBJ2-2; D might be TRBD2 (6 bases). The V end was cut by 3 bases, the J end by 5 bases, with 16 bases between. The CDR3 length is 16 residues. Germline V gene data show CDR1 as SGHAT and CDR2 as FQNNGV. DNA of the CDR3: TGTGCCAGCAGCTTTTCCGGGATGGGGGGAACCGGGGAGCTGTTTTTT. Translated, it gives CASSFSGMGGTGELFF.

J is TRBJ2-2 and V is TRBV18, with 8 bases matching TRBD1. CDR1 is KGHSH, CDR2 LQKENI, per germline. V shed 4 bases, J shed 6 bases, and the junction held 4 bases outside the gene matches. The CDR3 covers 14 residues. CDR3 in amino acids: CASSRGQGPGELFF. The CDR3 DNA follows: TGTGCCAGCTCACGAGGACAGGGCCCCGGGGAGCTGTTTTTT.

The table lists this clonotype with a few counts. V usage is TRBV6-2 or TRBV6-3 and J usage is TRBJ2-5; D may be TRBD2 (5 bases). CDR3 length: 13 amino acids. Trimming cost V 0 bases and J 4 bases, with 6 bases left between them. Germline CDR1 is MNHEY and CDR2 is SVGEGT. CDR3 residues: CASSYSRAETQYF. CDR3 sequence (DNA): TGTGCCAGCAGTTACTCGAGGGCAGAGACCCAGTACTTC.

This clonotype was observed at least ten times. This chain connects TRBV7-6 to TRBJ2-1; D is perhaps TRBD2 (5 bases). The CDR3 loop spans 16 amino acids. Deletions cut 0 bases from V and 4 bases from J, with 13 bases between. Looked up from germline, CDR1 is SGHVS and CDR2 is FNYEAQ. The CDR3 bases are TGTGCCAGCAGCTTAGCGCGGGTCAGCCTGTACAATGAGCAGTTCTTC. This translates into CASSLARVSLYNEQFF.

The chain combines TRBV5-1 with TRBJ2-7, with 10 bases fitting TRBD1. The CDR3 contains 13 residues. Germline CDR1 is SGHRS and CDR2 is YFSETQ. With 5 bases clipped from V and 11 bases from J, the junction kept 10 bases outside the gene matches. CDR3 in amino acids: CASSPDRGLHEYV. The CDR3 DNA reads as TGCGCCAGCAGTCCTGACAGGGGGCTTCATGAGTACGTC.

This clonotype was seen a handful of times. J is TRBJ1-5 and V is TRBV20-1, with D possibly TRBD1 on 5 matching bases. CDR1 and CDR2 (germline): DFQATT, SNEGSKA (reference sequence). The CDR3 has 14 residues. V lost 2 bases, J lost 4 bases, and 12 bases lay in between. The DNA for the CDR3 is TGCAGTGCTAGAACGGGACCGGGAAATCAGCCCCAGCATTTT. It translates to CSARTGPGNQPQHF.